This T cell receptor beta chain was recovered during a study of T cells in Graves' hyperthyroidism and ophthalmopathy. The CDR3 sequence is 15 residues long. Trimming shortened V by 0 bases and J by 1 base, and 11 bases separated the two germline ends. Germline values: CDR1 SGDLS, CDR2 YYNGEE. Amplified TCR beta CDR3 regions came from RNA transcripts. The TCR CDR3 was amplified in a first-round RT-PCR using the HTBI primer set. TCRdb used MiXCR to reprocess the multiplex PCR reads, holding one entry per CDR3 protein. Among nearly 600,000 distinct CDR3 sequences listed, approximately 14% were seen once. This clonotype was counted at least ten times.

Sequenced: blood. This sequence joins TRBV9 and TRBJ2-7; D is uncertain. The receptor comes from a woman between 18 and 30 years old with Graves' ophthalmopathy. Written as DNA, the CDR3 is TGTGCCAGCAGCGTAGACGGCGGCCCATCCTACGAGCAGTACTTC. Translated, it gives CASSVDGGPSYEQYF. Variable domain in full (rest from reference TRBV9 and TRBJ2-7): DSGVTQTPKHLITATGQRVTLRCSPRSGDLSVYWYQQSLDQGLQFLIQYYNGEERAKGNILERFSAQQFPDLHSELNLSSLELGDSALYFCASSVDGGPSYEQYFGPGTRLTVT.